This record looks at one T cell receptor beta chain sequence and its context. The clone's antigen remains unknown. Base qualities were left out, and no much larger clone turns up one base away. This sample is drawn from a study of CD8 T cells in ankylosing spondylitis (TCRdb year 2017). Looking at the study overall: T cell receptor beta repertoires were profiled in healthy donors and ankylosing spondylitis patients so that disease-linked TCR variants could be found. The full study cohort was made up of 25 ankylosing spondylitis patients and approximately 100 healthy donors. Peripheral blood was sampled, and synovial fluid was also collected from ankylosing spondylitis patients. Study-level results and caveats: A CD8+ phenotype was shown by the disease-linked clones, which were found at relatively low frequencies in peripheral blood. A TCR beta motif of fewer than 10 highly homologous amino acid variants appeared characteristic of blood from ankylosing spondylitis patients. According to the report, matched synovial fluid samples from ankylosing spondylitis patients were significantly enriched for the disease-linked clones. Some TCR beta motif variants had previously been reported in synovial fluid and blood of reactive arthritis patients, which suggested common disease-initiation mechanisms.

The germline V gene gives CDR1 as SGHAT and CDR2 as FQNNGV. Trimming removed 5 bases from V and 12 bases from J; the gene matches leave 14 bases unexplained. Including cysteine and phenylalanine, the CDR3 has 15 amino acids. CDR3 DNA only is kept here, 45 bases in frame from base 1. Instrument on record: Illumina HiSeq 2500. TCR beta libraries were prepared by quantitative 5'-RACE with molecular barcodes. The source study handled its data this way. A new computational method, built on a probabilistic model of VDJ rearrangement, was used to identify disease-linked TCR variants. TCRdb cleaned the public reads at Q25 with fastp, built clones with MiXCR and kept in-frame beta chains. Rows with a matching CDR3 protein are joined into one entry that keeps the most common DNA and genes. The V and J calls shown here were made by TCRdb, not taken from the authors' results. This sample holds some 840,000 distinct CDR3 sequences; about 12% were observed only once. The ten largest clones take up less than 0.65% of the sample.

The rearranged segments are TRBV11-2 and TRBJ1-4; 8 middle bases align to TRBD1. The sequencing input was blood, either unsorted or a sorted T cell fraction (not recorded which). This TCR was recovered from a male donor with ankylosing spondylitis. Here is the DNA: TGTGCCAGCAGCGCCCGACAGGGGACTAGCCAAGAACTGTTTTTT. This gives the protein CASSARQGTSQELFF.